This T cell receptor beta chain was recovered during a study of blood T cell repertoires in COVID-19. About the study: The cDNA or gDNA used as material had been derived from T cells, B-cell-depleted T cells, or PBMCs.

Authors' analysis steps: For nucleated cells, counts were estimated from reference gene primer amplification. Repertoires were generated with immunoSEQ multiplex PCR, while TCRdb's copy carries only in-frame clones and drops some. The V and J calls and clone size come from that table; D and trimming were worked out from the DNA. The table records a few hundred thousand clones, over 80% of them present only once. Ages ranged from about 18 to 100 years, with residence in about 24 US areas. Cohorts were determined from participant-reported clinical history. The CDR3 sequence is 15 residues long. Germline CDR1 LGHNT, CDR2 FRNRAP. V was trimmed by 6 bases and J by 5 bases, leaving 19 bases between them.

The V call is TRBV12-5, the J call TRBJ2-5; perhaps TRBD1 as D (6 bases). Input material: PBMCs or T cells enriched from blood (not recorded which). This receptor was identified in a human donor in a cohort exposed to, infected with or recovered from COVID-19 (not recorded which). The donor label of this sample is uncertain. Here the CDR3 reads CASGKGTRGRETQYF. CDR3 DNA sequence: TGTGCTAGTGGAAAGGGGACAAGGGGAAGGGAGACCCAGTACTTC.